This T cell receptor beta chain was recorded in a study of read filtering for tumor transcriptome and immune sequencing. The wider study: Transcriptome libraries were built from DNase-treated RNA. Notes on the study in general: Dropping single-read clonotypes raised IR-seq and RNA-seq shared-clonotype correlation.

Molecular barcoded adaptors covering alpha/delta and beta/gamma chains were used on approximately 400 ng RNA. TCRdb re-derived calls from the reads in MiXCR, one entry per CDR3 protein. The sample records 39,000 or so distinct CDR3 sequences, about an eighth being singletons. Points on this clonotype: What it binds is unknown. This clone may be a read error of a much larger clone one base away.

The clonotype was recovered from a donor aged 40 or over with multiple myeloma. The material sequenced was a population of CD138-negative cells sorted from bone marrow.

The CDR3 sequence: CSARVDEETQYF. The CDR3 DNA reads TGCAGTGCTAGGGTAGACGAAGAGACCCAGTACTTC. The chain couples TRBV20-1 to TRBJ2-5; D call uncertain. V shed 3 bases and J shed 3 bases, with 8 bases lying between them. The CDR3 consists of 12 residues. Germline V gene sequence: CDR1 DFQATT, CDR2 SNEGSKA (reference sequence).